The next 20 T cell receptor beta chains were all read from a single sample in a study of shared clonotypes between healthy human individuals. The naive CD8 fraction comprised CD45RO-negative cells positively selected for CCR7 and excluded terminally differentiated effector memory CD45RA+ cells. Some clones are missing from TCRdb's copy, which holds only in-frame ones; the method was immunoSEQ multiplex PCR. The top ten hold under 2% of the sample, which has about 2.1 million clones, 85% to 95% seen once. The sequencing input was naive CD8+ T cells from PBMCs. All receptors derive from a young man in good health. Some clones in this sample may be carry-over from other donors' samples.

The chain has TRBV11-2 and TRBJ2-2; TRBD1 agrees at 8 bases. Trimming cost V 5 bases and J 6 bases; bases outside gene matches: 8. The CDR3 covers 15 residues. Per germline, CDR1 SGHAT and CDR2 FQNNGV. The CDR3, as DNA: TGTGCCAGCAGCCTCAAGGACAGGGCGTCCGGGGAGCTGTTTTTT. This gives the protein CASSLKDRASGELFF.

This clone was recorded only once. J is TRBJ1-1 and V is TRBV27, with D hard to call. The germline V gene encodes CDR1 MNHEY and CDR2 SMNVEV (reference sequence). The length of the CDR3 is 18 residues. V lost 5 bases and J lost 3, with 25 bases in between. The CDR3 is CASSPRGGRTGGYTEAFF. As DNA, the CDR3 is TGTGCCAGCAGTCCCCGAGGAGGGAGGACCGGAGGGTACACTGAAGCTTTCTTT.

The gene calls are TRBV6-5 and TRBJ2-2; possible D gene TRBD1, 5 bases. CDR1 and CDR2 (germline): MNHEY, SVGAGI. The CDR3 has 16 amino acids. V was pared by 2 bases and J by 4 bases, with 14 bases between. This CDR3 reads CASSYRAGYATGELFF. The CDR3 nucleotides read TGTGCCAGCAGTTACCGGGCAGGGTATGCCACCGGGGAGCTGTTTTTT.

The V and J genes are TRBV27 and TRBJ2-1; 11 bases fit TRBD2. CDR1 MNHEY and CDR2 SMNVEV come from the germline V gene (reference sequence). The CDR3 is 15 amino acids. Germline trimming cut 3 bases from V and 9 bases from J; bases unmatched to any gene: 7. The CDR3 reads CASSFDLAGGGEQFF. The CDR3 DNA reads as TGTGCCAGCAGTTTTGACCTAGCGGGAGGCGGTGAGCAGTTCTTC.

The chain couples TRBV10-3 to TRBJ1-5; 9 bases fit TRBD1. Trimming removed 0 bases from V and 6 bases from J; junction bases left unmatched: 18. This CDR3 has 20 amino acids. The V gene's germline CDR1 is ENHRY and CDR2 SYGVKD. The CDR3 DNA is TGTGCCATCAGTGAGTCCTTGGGACAGGGTACATCAAGGGATCGTCAGCCCCAGCATTTT. Amino acid sequence: CAISESLGQGTSRDRQPQHF.

The V gene is TRBV28, the J gene TRBJ2-2, with D unresolved. This CDR3 spans 15 amino acids. Germline lookup yields CDR1 MDHEN and CDR2 SYDVKM. V lost 5 bases to trimming and J lost 4 bases, with 14 bases between them. As DNA, the CDR3 is TGTGCCAGCAGTGATTTTAGGGTCGGCACCGGGGAGCTGTTTTTT. Translating it yields CASSDFRVGTGELFF.

The V and J genes are TRBV7-9 and TRBJ2-2; 7 nucleotides align to TRBD1. V shed 4 bases, J shed 6 bases, and the junction held 8 bases outside the gene matches. Germline loops: CDR1 SEHNR, CDR2 FQNEAQ (reference sequence). The CDR3 is made up of 15 amino acids. CDR3 nucleotide sequence: TGTGCCAGCAGCTCCGTCATGACAGGGCCCGGGGAGCTGTTTTTT. Translated, it gives CASSSVMTGPGELFF.

CDR3 DNA: TGTGCCAGCAGCCCCGTAGAAATCACCTACGAGCAGTACTTC. Translating it yields CASSPVEITYEQYF. This chain uses TRBV7-9 with TRBJ2-7, with D unclear. Germline CDR1 is SEHNR and CDR2 is FQNEAQ (reference sequence). The CDR3 runs to 14 residues. The V gene lost 5 bases and the J gene lost 2 bases, with 13 bases spanning the gap.

The chain links TRBV7-9 to TRBJ1-2; D call uncertain. Germline V gene data show CDR1 as SEHNR and CDR2 as FQNEAQ (reference sequence). V was pared by 1 base and J by 8 bases, with 14 bases between. The CDR3 contains 14 residues. The CDR3 region is CASSLGALYQGYTF. The CDR3 nucleotides read TGTGCCAGCAGCTTAGGGGCCCTATATCAGGGCTACACCTTC.

This clone came up a few times. The gene calls are TRBV5-4 and TRBJ1-1; maybe TRBD1 (5 bases). Per the germline V gene, CDR1 is SGHNT and CDR2 is YYREEE (reference sequence). This CDR3 has 13 residues. Deletions cut 0 bases from V and 7 bases from J, with 10 bases between. DNA for the CDR3: TGTGCCAGCAGCTTGGGGGGGTCGGGTGAAGCTTTCTTT. This sequence encodes CASSLGGSGEAFF.

Of note for this clone: The same CDR3 also results from other DNA sequences found in this sample. This rearrangement joins TRBV11-3 to TRBJ2-1, with TRBD2 matching over 8 bases. J gave up 0 bases and V 5 bases, and 3 bases lay outside the gene matches. The germline CDR1 and CDR2 sequences are SGHNT and YENEEA. The CDR3 sequence is 15 residues long. In DNA form, the CDR3 reads TGTGCCAGCAGCCCGAGCGGGAGCTCCTACAATGAGCAGTTCTTC. This translates into CASSPSGSSYNEQFF.

This clone is a singleton in its sample. This rearrangement joins TRBV27 to TRBJ1-2; a possible D gene is TRBD1 (5 bases). The CDR3 spans 14 residues. V was clipped by 3 bases and J by 3 bases, with 11 bases between them. Germline CDR1 MNHEY, CDR2 SMNVEV (reference sequence). In DNA form, the CDR3 reads TGTGCCAGCAGTTTCTACGGGGGGGACTATGGCTACACCTTC. Its translation: CASSFYGGDYGYTF.

The chain combines TRBV10-2 with TRBJ1-6; D unresolved. V lost 3 bases and J 13 bases, leaving 4 bases between the germline ends. The CDR3 consists of 10 residues. CDR1 is WSHSY, CDR2 SAAADI, per germline. DNA of the CDR3: TGCGCCAGCAGTGACGGCCCCCTCCACTTT. Its protein is CASSDGPLHF.

This rearrangement joins TRBV11-2 to TRBJ2-1; 9 nucleotides line up with TRBD2. From germline, CDR1 is SGHAT and CDR2 FQNNGV. V shed 2 bases and J 8 bases; nucleotides not matched to a gene: 4. The CDR3 consists of 14 residues. CDR3 sequence reads: CASSLSSGTHEQFF. Written as DNA, the CDR3 is TGTGCCAGCAGCTTATCTAGCGGGACCCATGAGCAGTTCTTC.

Of note for this clone: The same CDR3 can be traced to other DNA sequences in this sample. The V call is TRBV7-9, the J call TRBJ2-5, with a tentative D call TRBD2 (5 bases). CDR1 and CDR2 from the germline V gene are SEHNR and FQNEAQ (reference sequence). This CDR3 spans 12 amino acids. V shed 11 bases and J shed 4 bases, with 14 bases lying between them. The CDR3 bases are TGTGCCTCTCGGGGTGCGGCAGAGACCCAGTACTTC. Translation: CASRGAAETQYF. The whole variable domain, remainder taken from reference TRBV7-9 and TRBJ2-5, is DTGVSQNPRHKITKRGQNVTFRCDPISEHNRLYWYRQTLGQGPEFLTYFQNEAQLEKSRLLSDRFSAERPKGSFSTLEIQRTEQGDSAMYLCASRGAAETQYFGPGTRLLVL.

The gene calls are TRBV7-9 and TRBJ1-4; TRBD1 matches 8 bases. With 1 base clipped from V and 0 bases from J, the junction kept 4 bases outside the gene matches. The CDR3 covers 17 residues. From germline, CDR1 is SEHNR and CDR2 FQNEAQ (reference sequence). The CDR3 DNA is TGTGCCAGCAGCTTAGGGACAGGGTATGCAACTAATGAAAAACTGTTTTTT. This codes for CASSLGTGYATNEKLFF.

This clone appeared a single time. This same CDR3 is encoded by further DNA sequences in the sample. V gene TRBV9 combines with J gene TRBJ2-1; D is possibly TRBD1 (7 bases). Germline V CDR1 and CDR2: SGDLS, YYNGEE. V lost 5 bases and J 7 bases, leaving 10 bases between the germline ends. The CDR3 is made up of 12 amino acids. The CDR3 coding sequence is TGTGCCAGCAGTTCAGGGGGGAATGAGCAGTTCTTC. Translated: CASSSGGNEQFF.

As for this clone: At the DNA level, this CDR3 is encoded by other sequences in the same sample as well. The rearrangement joins TRBV29-1 to TRBJ2-7, with D perhaps matching TRBD2 (6 bases). The CDR3 is 14 amino acids. Germline-derived CDR1 and CDR2 are SQVTM and ANQGSEA. V shed 0 bases and J shed 2 bases, with 11 bases lying between them. CDR3 nucleotides: TGCAGCGTTGAAGATCCTGGCGGGACCTACGAGCAGTACTTC. Residues: CSVEDPGGTYEQYF.

The chain employs TRBV5-6 and TRBJ2-3; the match to TRBD2 covers 11 bases. Germline-derived CDR1 and CDR2 are SGHDT and YYEEEE. Losses at the gene ends were 0 bases for V and 5 bases for J; bases not matched to a gene: 2. The CDR3 covers 15 residues. The CDR3 sequence is CASSLGLAGRDTQYF. The CDR3 DNA is TGTGCCAGCAGCTTGGGACTAGCGGGAAGAGATACGCAGTATTTT.

The chain combines TRBV9 with TRBJ2-1; 12 bases are shared with TRBD2. This CDR3 region has 16 residues. V was clipped by 1 base and J by 6 bases; unmatched bases: 5. Looked up from germline, CDR1 is SGDLS and CDR2 is YYNGEE. CDR3 region: CASSVPLAGGTNEQFF. CDR3 coding DNA: TGTGCCAGCAGCGTACCCCTAGCGGGAGGGACCAATGAGCAGTTCTTC.